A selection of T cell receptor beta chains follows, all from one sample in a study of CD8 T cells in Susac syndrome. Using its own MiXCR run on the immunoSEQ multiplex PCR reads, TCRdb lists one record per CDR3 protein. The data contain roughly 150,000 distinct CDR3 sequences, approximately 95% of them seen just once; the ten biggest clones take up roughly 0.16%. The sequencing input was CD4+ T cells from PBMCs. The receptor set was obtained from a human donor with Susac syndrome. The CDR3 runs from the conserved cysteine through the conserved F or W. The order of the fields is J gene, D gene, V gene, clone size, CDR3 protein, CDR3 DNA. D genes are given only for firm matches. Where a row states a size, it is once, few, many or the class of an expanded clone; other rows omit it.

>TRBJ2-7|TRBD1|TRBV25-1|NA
CASSFQTGAPSYEQYF
TGTGCCAGCAGTTTCCAGACAGGGGCCCCGTCCTACGAGCAGTACTTC
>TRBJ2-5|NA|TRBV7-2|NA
CASSLAGRGGHETQYF
TGTGCCAGCAGCTTAGCGGGGAGGGGGGGCCATGAGACCCAGTACTTC
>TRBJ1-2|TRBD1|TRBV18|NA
CASSPLRQGDYTF
TGTGCCAGCTCACCGTTGAGACAGGGAGACTACACCTTC
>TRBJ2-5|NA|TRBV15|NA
CATSRDRGSPYF
TGTGCCACCAGCAGAGATAGAGGGTCCCCGTACTTC
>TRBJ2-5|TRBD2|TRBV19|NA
CASTTSGAETQYF
TGTGCCAGTACTACTAGCGGGGCAGAGACCCAGTACTTC
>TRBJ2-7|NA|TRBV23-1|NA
CASRPRDSSYEQYF
TGCGCCAGCAGGCCCCGAGACAGCTCCTACGAGCAGTACTTC
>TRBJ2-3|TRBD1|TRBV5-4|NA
CAGQGIGTDTQYF
TGTGCCGGACAGGGGATTGGCACAGATACGCAGTATTTT
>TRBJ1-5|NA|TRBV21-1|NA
CASSKRETGSNQPQHF
TGTGCCAGCAGCAAAAGGGAGACAGGAAGCAATCAGCCCCAGCATTTT
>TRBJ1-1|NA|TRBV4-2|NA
CASSSQPVLPTEAFF
TGTGCCAGCAGCTCCCAGCCAGTCCTGCCCACTGAAGCTTTCTTT
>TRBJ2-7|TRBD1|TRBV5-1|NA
CASSPGQGAAWEQYF
TGCGCCAGCAGCCCCGGGCAGGGGGCAGCCTGGGAGCAGTACTTC
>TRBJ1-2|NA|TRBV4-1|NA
CASSQEGTRQGYTF
TGCGCCAGCAGCCAAGAGGGGACTCGGCAGGGCTACACCTTC
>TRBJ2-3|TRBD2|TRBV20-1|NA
CSARDWASGGADTQYF
TGCAGTGCTAGAGATTGGGCAAGCGGGGGGGCAGATACGCAGTATTTT
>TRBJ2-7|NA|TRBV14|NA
CASSKGEGRPGSYEQYF
TGTGCCAGCAGTAAAGGTGAAGGACGGCCCGGGAGCTACGAGCAGTACTTC
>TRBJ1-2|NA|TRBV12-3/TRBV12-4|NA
CASSFWTANYGYTF
TGTGCCAGCAGTTTCTGGACAGCGAACTATGGCTACACCTTC
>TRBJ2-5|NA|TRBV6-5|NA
CASSYTRGTETQYF
TGTGCCAGCAGTTACACCCGGGGCACAGAGACCCAGTACTTC
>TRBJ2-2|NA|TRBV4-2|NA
CASTDTGELFF
TGTGCCAGCACCGACACCGGGGAGCTGTTTTTT
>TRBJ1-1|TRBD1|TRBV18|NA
CASSLGQGQNTEAFF
TGTGCCAGCTCACTCGGACAGGGCCAGAACACTGAAGCTTTCTTT
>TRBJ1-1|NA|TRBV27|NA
CASSQNRETEAFF
TGTGCCAGCAGCCAAAACAGGGAAACTGAAGCTTTCTTT
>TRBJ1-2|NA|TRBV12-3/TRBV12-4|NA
CASSFPGAGGYTF
TGTGCCAGCAGCTTCCCCGGGGCGGGAGGCTACACCTTC
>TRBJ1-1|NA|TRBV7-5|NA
CISVPEADRVRATEAFF
NA
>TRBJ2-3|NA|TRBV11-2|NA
CASSFWPAPDTQYF
TGTGCCAGCAGCTTTTGGCCAGCCCCAGATACGCAGTATTTT
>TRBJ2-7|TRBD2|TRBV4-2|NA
CASSRELGGAGEQYF
TGTGCCAGCAGCAGGGAACTCGGGGGGGCTGGCGAGCAGTACTTC
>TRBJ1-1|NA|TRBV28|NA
CASRKNTEAFF
TGTGCCAGCAGAAAGAACACTGAAGCTTTCTTT
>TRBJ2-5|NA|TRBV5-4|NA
CASSPSPVATQYF
TGTGCCAGCAGCCCGTCCCCAGTTGCGACCCAGTACTTC
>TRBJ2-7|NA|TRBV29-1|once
CSVEASGASPYEQYF
TGCAGCGTTGAAGCTTCCGGGGCAAGCCCCTACGAGCAGTACTTC
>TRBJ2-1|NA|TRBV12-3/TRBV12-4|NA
CASSLEGAYNEQFF
TGTGCCAGCAGTTTAGAAGGGGCCTACAATGAGCAGTTCTTC
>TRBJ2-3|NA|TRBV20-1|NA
CSASLSGPSTDTQYF
TGCAGTGCTTCTCTTAGCGGTCCTAGCACAGATACGCAGTATTTT
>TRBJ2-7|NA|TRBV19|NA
CARDPSGGQLHQYF
TGTGCCAGAGATCCCTCGGGGGGACAGTTACACCAGTACTTC
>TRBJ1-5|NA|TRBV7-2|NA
CASSLGTYQPQHF
TGTGCCAGCAGCTTAGGGACGTATCAGCCCCAGCATTTT
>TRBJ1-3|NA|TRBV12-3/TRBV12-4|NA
CASTVRGSGNTIYF
TGTGCCAGCACCGTAAGGGGTTCTGGAAACACCATATATTTT
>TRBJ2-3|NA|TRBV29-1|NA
CSVGGTTLSGTQYF
TGCAGCGTTGGCGGGACGACCCTCTCCGGGACGCAGTATTTT